These 11 T cell receptor beta chains originate from one sample sequenced in a study of blood T cell repertoires in COVID-19. Clones were read by immunoSEQ multiplex PCR, and TCRdb kept only the in-frame ones, dropping some. The sample includes just over 300,000 clones, over 85% of them seen just once. Sample: peripheral blood. The source of these receptors is a woman in her twenties or thirties with COVID-19, enrolled during active disease.

The count of this clone is one. The CDR3 loop is CASSYARGETQYF. In DNA, the CDR3 is TGTGCCAGCAGTTACGCCCGGGGAGAGACCCAGTACTTC. This sequence joins TRBV6-6 and TRBJ2-5, with a possible D match to TRBD2 (5 bases). The V and J ends lost 2 bases and 4 bases respectively, with 8 bases between them. The CDR3 length is 13 residues. In germline, CDR1 is MNHNY, CDR2 SVGAGI (reference sequence).

The rearrangement joins TRBV6-5 to TRBJ1-1, with D perhaps TRBD1 (6 bases). Germline V gene sequence: CDR1 MNHEY, CDR2 SVGAGI. CDR3 size: 12 residues. V lost 8 bases and J 1 base, leaving 8 bases between the germline ends. DNA for the CDR3: TGTGCCAGCGACAGGCCGAACACTGAAGCTTTCTTT. Residues: CASDRPNTEAFF.

The V and J genes are TRBV6-1 and TRBJ1-2; D remains ambiguous. The germline gives CDR1 MNHNS, CDR2 SASEGT. V lost 3 bases and J lost 8, with 10 bases in between. CDR3 length equals 12 residues. The CDR3 reads CASSESGGGYTF. The CDR3 DNA reads TGTGCCAGCAGTGAGAGTGGCGGCGGCTACACCTTC.

V is TRBV6-6 and J is TRBJ1-2, with TRBD1 matching 10 bases. Trimming at V came to 5 bases and at J to 4 bases, leaving 7 bases not matched to a gene. This CDR3 has 15 residues. The germline gives CDR1 MNHNY, CDR2 SVGAGI (reference sequence). CDR3 amino acids: CASSRSRQGAYGYTF. The CDR3 region has the DNA TGTGCCAGCAGTCGATCCCGACAGGGGGCCTATGGCTACACCTTC.

This chain connects TRBV15 to TRBJ2-7; the match to TRBD1 covers 10 bases. The CDR3 spans 15 residues. CDR1 is LNHNV, CDR2 YYDKDF, per germline (reference sequence). V was pared by 1 base and J by 3 bases, with 3 bases of the junction left unmatched. The CDR3 loop is CATSRGTGGNYEQYF. The CDR3, as DNA: TGTGCCACCAGCAGAGGGACAGGGGGAAACTACGAGCAGTACTTC. Complete variable domain (other parts from reference TRBV15 and TRBJ2-7): DAMVIQNPRYQVTQFGKPVTLSCSQTLNHNVMYWYQQKSSQAPKLLFHYYDKDFNNEADTPDNFQSRRPNTSFCFLDIRSPGLGDTAMYLCATSRGTGGNYEQYFGPGTRLTVT.

The chain has TRBV7-9 and TRBJ2-5; D is unclear. Trimming stripped 1 base from V and 1 base from J, with 10 bases between. This CDR3 contains 15 residues. Germline V CDR1 and CDR2: SEHNR, FQNEAQ (reference sequence). This chain's CDR3 is CASSLDGRGQETQYF. The CDR3 DNA follows: TGTGCCAGCAGCTTAGATGGCCGAGGCCAAGAGACCCAGTACTTC.

The CDR3 DNA reads TGTGCCAGCAGCTTAATCGGGAGCGGGCGGCAAGCTTTCTTT. Its protein product is CASSLIGSGRQAFF. This chain joins TRBV13 and TRBJ1-1; no definite D call. Trimming left V 2 bases short and J 9 bases short, with 16 bases between. Germline V gene data show CDR1 as PRHDT and CDR2 as FYEKMQ (reference sequence). The CDR3 is made up of 14 amino acids.

This clone was detected once. This chain connects TRBV14 to TRBJ2-3, with 9 bases matching TRBD1. From germline, CDR1 is SGHDN and CDR2 FVKESK. Germline trimming cut 4 bases from V and 4 bases from J; bases unmatched to any gene: 3. The CDR3 contains 14 residues. The DNA for the CDR3 is TGTGCCAGCAGCCCGAGGACAGGGGCAGATACGCAGTATTTT. It encodes CASSPRTGADTQYF.

The CDR3 loop reads CASSSQVPGQGTPLHF. The CDR3 coding sequence is TGTGCCAGCAGCTCACAGGTCCCGGGACAGGGGACACCCCTCCACTTT. This chain links TRBV7-2 with TRBJ1-6; 10 nucleotides align to TRBD1. CDR3 length: 16 residues. Per the germline V gene, CDR1 is SGHTA and CDR2 is FQGNSA. J gave up 11 bases and V 4 bases, and 11 bases lay outside the gene matches.

The rearrangement uses TRBV6-5 and TRBJ2-5; 7 positions agree with TRBD1. CDR1 is MNHEY, CDR2 SVGAGI, per germline. V lost 5 bases to trimming and J lost 3 bases; unmatched junction nucleotides: 3. This CDR3 is built from 13 residues. For the CDR3, the DNA is TGTGCCAGCAGTCGCGACAGGGAAGAGACCCAGTACTTC. Protein sequence: CASSRDREETQYF.

This chain connects TRBV27 to TRBJ2-2; D is perhaps TRBD1 (6 bases). The CDR3 extends over 15 amino acids. The V end lost 3 bases, the J end lost 5 bases, and 13 bases lay between the germline ends. The germline V gene encodes CDR1 MNHEY and CDR2 SMNVEV (reference sequence). The CDR3 sequence is CASSFDRRSTGELFF. The CDR3 DNA reads as TGTGCCAGCAGTTTTGACAGGAGGAGTACCGGGGAGCTGTTTTTT.